Listed below are T cell receptor beta chains from one sample, sequenced in a study of blood T cells in healthy people across ages. Each CDR3 protein is one row after TCRdb ran MiXCR on the 5' RACE reads. The sample records hundreds of thousands of distinct CDR3 sequences, roughly 32% being singletons. Specimen: blood. The receptors here all came from a woman of 80 years or more in good health. CDR3s include the opening cysteine and the closing phenylalanine or tryptophan. The order of the fields is D gene, V gene, clone size, J gene, CDR3 protein, CDR3 DNA. D genes are given only for firm matches. The size field is filled for only some rows; it gives once, few, many or a size class.

.	TRBV6-6	.	TRBJ1-1	CASSHRESHTEAFF	TGTGCCAGCAGCCACAGGGAGAGTCACACTGAAGCTTTCTTT
TRBD2	TRBV7-9	.	TRBJ2-2	CASNPHPTSGNTGELFF	TGTGCCAGCAACCCGCACCCGACTAGCGGGAACACCGGGGAGCTGTTTTTT
.	TRBV30	.	TRBJ2-6	CAWSATGIPGANVLTF	TGTGCCTGGAGTGCTACAGGGATCCCTGGGGCCAACGTCCTGACTTTC
.	TRBV5-1	.	TRBJ2-1	CASSPKGGLANEQVF	TGCGCCAGCAGCCCCAAAGGGGGGCTCGCCAATGAGCAGGTCTTC
TRBD1	TRBV5-6	many	TRBJ2-7	CASSSFGQAPYEQYF	TGTGCCAGCAGCTCATTTGGACAGGCTCCCTACGAGCAGTACTTC
.	TRBV27	many	TRBJ2-7	CASGPGKSYEQYF	TGTGCCAGCGGTCCAGGGAAGTCCTACGAGCAGTACTTC
TRBD2	TRBV10-3	many	TRBJ2-5	CAISPGLANQETQYF	TGTGCCATCAGTCCGGGACTAGCGAACCAAGAGACCCAGTACTTC
TRBD2	TRBV3-1	many	TRBJ2-5	CASSQDPGGRQETQYF	TGTGCCAGCAGCCAAGATCCGGGGGGGCGCCAAGAGACCCAGTACTTC
TRBD1	TRBV20-1	many	TRBJ2-5	CSALDRDQETQYF	TGCAGTGCCCTAGACAGGGACCAAGAGACCCAGTACTTC
.	TRBV5-8	.	TRBJ1-1	CASKGLWAFF	TGTGCCAGCAAGGGATTATGGGCTTTCTTT
.	TRBV28	few	TRBJ1-4	CAIRDDLNEKLFF	TGTGCCATCCGGGACGATCTCAATGAAAAACTGTTTTTT
.	TRBV6-1	many	TRBJ2-3	CASAGRSTDTQYF	TGTGCCAGCGCCGGGAGAAGCACAGATACGCAGTATTTT
.	TRBV12-3/TRBV12-4	many	TRBJ2-1	CASSFLTAQFF	TGTGCCAGCAGTTTCCTGACAGCGCAGTTCTTC
.	TRBV5-1	few	TRBJ2-7	CASSSGNRAPNNEQYF	TGCGCCAGCAGCTCGGGGAACAGGGCTCCAAACAATGAGCAGTACTTC
TRBD1	TRBV9	.	TRBJ1-5	CASSVDGTGRQPQHF	TGTGCCAGCAGCGTAGATGGGACAGGTAGGCAGCCCCAGCATTTT
.	TRBV14	.	TRBJ1-2	CASSQEGPLGGPWGYTF	TGTGCCAGCAGCCAAGAAGGTCCGCTCGGGGGGCCTTGGGGCTACACCTTC
.	TRBV30	.	TRBJ2-1	CARRRDRGVTNEQFF	TGTGCCCGGAGGAGGGATAGGGGGGTCACGAATGAGCAGTTCTTC
.	TRBV10-2	many	TRBJ2-7	CASRPQGQEQYF	TGCGCCAGCAGACCCCAGGGGCAAGAGCAGTACTTC
.	TRBV10-1	once	TRBJ2-5	CASSAALTETDTQYF	TGCGCCAGCAGCGCCGCTTTGACGGAAACAGATACGCAGTACTTC
.	TRBV4-2	many	TRBJ1-2	CASSQDLQGYGYTF	TGTGCCAGCAGCCAAGATTTGCAGGGGTATGGCTACACCTTC
.	TRBV18	.	TRBJ1-4	CASSKQGTKEKLFF	TGTGCCAGCTCAAAACAGGGAACGAAGGAAAAACTGTTTTTT
.	TRBV20-1	.	TRBJ2-3	CSARPTWDSDTDTQYF	TGCAGTGCTAGGCCCACCTGGGACTCTGACACAGATACGCAGTATTTT
TRBD1	TRBV29-1	.	TRBJ2-7	CSVVDRGYEQYF	TGCAGCGTTGTAGACAGGGGCTACGAGCAGTACTTC
.	TRBV7-8	few	TRBJ1-1	CASSLVGQIPNTEAFF	TGTGCCAGCAGCTTAGTGGGCCAAATACCGAACACTGAAGCTTTCTTT
.	TRBV7-2	.	TRBJ2-7	CASSRDPPGATYNEQYF	TGTGCCAGTAGTCGAGACCCTCCGGGGGCCACCTACAATGAGCAGTACTTC
.	TRBV9	many	TRBJ1-4	CASSVVNGLHEKLFF	TGTGCCAGCAGCGTAGTCAATGGGTTGCATGAAAAACTGTTTTTT
.	TRBV7-9	many	TRBJ1-6	CASSLASGDNSPLHF	TGTGCCAGCAGCTTAGCCTCGGGGGATAATTCACCCCTCCACTTT
TRBD2	TRBV7-2	.	TRBJ2-7	CASSLGREALYEQYF	TGTGCCAGCAGCTTAGGTCGGGAGGCCCTCTACGAGCAGTACTTC
TRBD2	TRBV6-5	many	TRBJ2-5	CASSPTGGGRETQYF	TGTGCCAGCAGCCCTACCGGGGGGGGGAGAGAGACCCAGTACTTC
.	TRBV6-6	many	TRBJ2-5	CASRDWGETQYF	TGTGCCAGCAGGGACTGGGGAGAGACCCAGTACTTC
.	TRBV2	.	TRBJ1-5	CASRPGRNNQPQHF	TGTGCCAGCAGACCCGGACGGAACAATCAGCCCCAGCATTTT
.	TRBV5-1	.	TRBJ1-1	CASSLDGGGKPEAFF	TGCGCCAGCAGCTTGGATGGCGGGGGGAAGCCTGAAGCTTTCTTT
.	TRBV9	.	TRBJ2-2	CASSVGQGMVTGELFF	TGTGCCAGCAGCGTAGGTCAGGGGATGGTCACCGGGGAGCTGTTTTTT
.	TRBV5-1	many	TRBJ1-1	CASSLRHDTEAFF	TGCGCCAGCAGCTTGCGGCACGACACTGAAGCTTTCTTT
TRBD1	TRBV7-2	many	TRBJ2-5	CASSSDRGKGETQYF	TGTGCCAGCAGCTCGGACAGGGGCAAGGGAGAGACCCAGTACTTC
TRBD2	TRBV6-5	few	TRBJ2-1	CASSYTGGPVNEQFF	TGTGCCAGCAGTTACACGGGGGGGCCCGTAAATGAGCAGTTCTTC
.	TRBV5-6	few	TRBJ1-4	CASSLGGTEKLFF	TGTGCCAGCAGCTTGGGAGGAACCGAAAAACTGTTTTTT
TRBD1	TRBV6-5	.	TRBJ1-4	CASSYSRTGGGEKRFF	TGTGCCAGCAGTTACTCGAGGACAGGGGGAGGCGAAAAACGGTTTTTT
TRBD2	TRBV5-1	many	TRBJ2-5	CASSLDGQGGGTQYF	TGCGCCAGCAGCTTGGACGGGCAGGGCGGGGGGACCCAGTACTTC
TRBD2	TRBV7-8	.	TRBJ2-5	CASSSWTSGREETQYF	TGTGCCAGCAGCTCCTGGACTAGCGGGAGAGAAGAGACCCAGTACTTC
TRBD1	TRBV20-1	many	TRBJ2-7	CSARAAGGFYEQYF	TGCAGTGCTAGAGCGGCAGGGGGTTTCTACGAGCAGTACTTC
.	TRBV2	.	TRBJ1-4	CASGDVPGKLFF	TGTGCCAGCGGGGACGTCCCGGGAAAACTGTTTTTT
.	TRBV6-2/TRBV6-3	many	TRBJ1-5	CASSPYTRDQPQHF	TGTGCCAGCAGTCCTTATACTAGGGATCAGCCCCAGCATTTT
.	TRBV4-1	few	TRBJ1-4	CASSQEGTPGEKLFF	TGCGCCAGCAGCCAAGAAGGTACCCCCGGTGAAAAACTGTTTTTT
.	TRBV9	many	TRBJ1-2	CASSVASIGTRLTNYGYTF	TGTGCCAGCAGCGTAGCCTCAATCGGGACACGTCTCACGAACTATGGCTACACCTTC
TRBD2	TRBV4-1	many	TRBJ2-5	CASSRTSQETQYF	TGCGCCAGCAGCAGGACTAGCCAAGAGACCCAGTACTTC
.	TRBV20-1	many	TRBJ2-5	CSARDQFGSETQYF	TGCAGTGCTAGAGATCAATTCGGCTCGGAGACCCAGTACTTC
.	TRBV5-1	many	TRBJ2-5	CASSRLQAVQETQYF	TGCGCCAGCAGCCGCCTACAGGCCGTCCAAGAGACCCAGTACTTC